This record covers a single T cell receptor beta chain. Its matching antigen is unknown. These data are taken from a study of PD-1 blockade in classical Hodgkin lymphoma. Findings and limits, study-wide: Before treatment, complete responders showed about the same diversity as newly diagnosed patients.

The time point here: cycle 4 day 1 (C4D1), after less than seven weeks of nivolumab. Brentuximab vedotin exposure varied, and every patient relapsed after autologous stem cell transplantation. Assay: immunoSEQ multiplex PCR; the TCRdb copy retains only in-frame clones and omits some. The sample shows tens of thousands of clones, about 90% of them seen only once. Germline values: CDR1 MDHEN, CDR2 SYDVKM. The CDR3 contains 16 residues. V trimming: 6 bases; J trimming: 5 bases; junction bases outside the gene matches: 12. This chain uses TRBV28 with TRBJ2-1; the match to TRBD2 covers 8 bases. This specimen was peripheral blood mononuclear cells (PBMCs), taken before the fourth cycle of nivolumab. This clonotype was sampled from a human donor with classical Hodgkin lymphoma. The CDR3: CASSPTLAGTHNEQFF. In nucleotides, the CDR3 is TGTGCCAGCAGCCCTACTTTAGCGGGGACCCACAATGAGCAGTTCTTC.